One and the same sample provided the 24 T cell receptor beta chains below, sequenced in a study of blood T cells in healthy people across ages. It was with a sample-barcoded 5' primer and a J-beta primer mix that a second PCR of roughly 7 to 12 cycles was run. MiXCR, applied by TCRdb to the 5' RACE reads, yields one record per CDR3 protein. Of hundreds of thousands of distinct CDR3 sequences in the sample, about 30% were seen once. The sample consisted of blood. The source is an elderly woman in good health.

There are a few counts of this clonotype. V and J are TRBV7-2 and TRBJ1-2, with 7 bases matching TRBD1. The trim removed 2 bases at V and 3 bases at J, leaving 6 bases unmatched. Germline V gives CDR1 SGHTA, CDR2 FQGNSA. This CDR3 region has 15 residues. In DNA, the CDR3 is TGTGCCAGCAGCTTAAAAACAGGGGAGCACTATGGCTACACCTTC. Translation gives CASSLKTGEHYGYTF.

This chain uses TRBV27 with TRBJ2-5; no firm D call. Trimming left V 2 bases short and J 4 bases short, with 8 bases between. CDR3 length: 13 residues. CDR1 is MNHEY, CDR2 SMNVEV, per germline (reference sequence). The CDR3: CASSLRAPETQYF. CDR3 DNA: TGTGCCAGCAGTTTAAGGGCCCCAGAGACCCAGTACTTC.

The rearrangement uses TRBV12-3 or TRBV12-4 and TRBJ2-3; no clear D. CDR3 length: 16 amino acids. V was shortened by 2 bases and J by 4 bases, with 16 bases between the two germline ends. CDR3 sequence: CASSLLGRRNADTQYF. CDR3 DNA: TGTGCCAGCAGTTTATTAGGCAGACGGAACGCAGATACGCAGTATTTT.

This clonotype was counted many times. J is TRBJ2-7 and V is TRBV7-8; 14 nucleotides line up with TRBD2. This CDR3 is built from 18 residues. With 4 bases clipped from V and 2 bases from J, the junction kept 10 bases outside the gene matches. Looked up from germline, CDR1 is SGHVS and CDR2 is FQNEAQ. Here the CDR3 reads CASSWTVGLAGDTYEQYF. CDR3 DNA sequence: TGTGCCAGCAGCTGGACAGTGGGACTAGCGGGGGACACCTACGAGCAGTACTTC.

V is TRBV7-2 and J is TRBJ1-2, with D uncertain. This CDR3 is built from 16 residues. The V end was cut by 2 bases, the J end by 5 bases, with 18 bases between. Per germline, CDR1 SGHTA and CDR2 FQGNSA. CDR3 in DNA: TGTGCCAGCAGCTTATACCTCATCCAGCCCGGGTATGGCTACACCTTC. This codes for CASSLYLIQPGYGYTF.

The chain recombines TRBV9 with TRBJ1-2; possibly TRBD1 for D (6 bases). Germline CDR1 SGDLS, CDR2 YYNGEE. V shed 0 bases and J shed 6 bases, with 12 bases lying between them. CDR3 size: 14 residues. The CDR3 coding sequence is TGTGCCAGCAGCGTAGAGGGCAGGGGCGATGGCTACACCTTC. Translating gives CASSVEGRGDGYTF.

This clonotype was observed once. This sequence joins TRBV7-2 and TRBJ1-2; 7 bases map to TRBD1. The germline gives CDR1 SGHTA, CDR2 FQGNSA. This CDR3 contains 13 residues. The J segment lost 11 bases and the V segment lost 4 bases, leaving 10 bases of the junction unmatched. The CDR3: CASSSADRTFYTF. The DNA for the CDR3 is TGTGCCAGCAGCTCCGCGGACAGGACTTTTTACACCTTC. Full variable domain (outside the CDR3, taken from reference TRBV7-2 and TRBJ1-2): GAGVSQSPSNKVTEKGKDVELRCDPISGHTALYWYRQSLGQGLEFLIYFQGNSAPDKSGLPSDRFSAERTGGSVSTLTIQRTQQEDSAVYLCASSSADRTFYTFGSGTRLTVV.

The chain carries TRBV6-2 or TRBV6-3 and TRBJ1-5, with D unclear. The germline V gene has CDR1 MNHEY and CDR2 SVGEGT. The CDR3 contains 15 residues. V was clipped by 0 bases and J by 6 bases, with 12 bases between them. The CDR3 sequence: CASSYSRGMIQPQHF. The CDR3 DNA follows: TGTGCCAGCAGTTACTCGAGAGGGATGATTCAGCCCCAGCATTTT.

This clonotype was seen at least ten times. The chain uses TRBV7-2 and TRBJ2-7, with 10 bases fitting TRBD1. V trimming: 4 bases; J trimming: 1 base; junction bases outside the gene matches: 7. The CDR3 has 16 amino acids. CDR1 and CDR2 (germline): SGHTA, FQGNSA. The CDR3 DNA reads TGTGCCAGCAGCTGGAGCGGGACAGGGGTTTCCTACGAGCAGTACTTC. This gives the protein CASSWSGTGVSYEQYF.

In its sample, this clonotype was seen many times. This rearrangement joins TRBV20-1 to TRBJ2-7, with D possibly being TRBD1 or TRBD2 (5 bases each). Germline V lookup: CDR1 DFQATT, CDR2 SNEGSKA (reference sequence). Trimming pared 5 bases from V and 7 bases from J, leaving 18 bases between. The CDR3 extends over 13 amino acids. The CDR3 sequence is CSAPKPGLREQYF. The CDR3 nucleotides read TGCAGTGCTCCAAAACCGGGGCTTCGGGAGCAGTACTTC.

The chain is built from TRBV7-2 and TRBJ2-4; D call uncertain. Germline assignment: CDR1 SGHTA and CDR2 FQGNSA. Trimming pared 5 bases from V and 8 bases from J, leaving 16 bases between. This CDR3 is 14 amino acids long. CDR3 residues: CASSPRPGGDIQYF. CDR3 DNA sequence: TGTGCCAGCAGCCCGCGGCCGGGCGGTGACATTCAGTACTTC. Full variable domain (rest looked up from reference TRBV7-2 and TRBJ2-4): GAGVSQSPSNKVTEKGKDVELRCDPISGHTALYWYRQSLGQGLEFLIYFQGNSAPDKSGLPSDRFSAERTGGSVSTLTIQRTQQEDSAVYLCASSPRPGGDIQYFGAGTRLSVL.

In this sample, this clonotype turned up many times. This chain links TRBV29-1 with TRBJ2-5; D is undetermined. V shed 5 bases and J shed 2 bases, with 9 bases lying between them. The CDR3 is 12 residues long. Germline V lookup: CDR1 SQVTM, CDR2 ANQGSEA. The CDR3 region is CSVSLQQETQYF. The CDR3 bases are TGCAGCGTTTCCTTGCAGCAAGAGACCCAGTACTTC.

This clonotype occurred many times. The V call is TRBV7-2, the J call TRBJ2-5, with 7 bases that match TRBD2. V shed 1 base and J 4 bases; nucleotides not matched to a gene: 6. CDR1 is SGHTA and CDR2 is FQGNSA in the germline V gene. CDR3 length: 15 amino acids. Here the CDR3 DNA reads TGTGCCAGCAGCTTAGATCCTGCGGGGGTAGAGACCCAGTACTTC. It yields the protein CASSLDPAGVETQYF.

This clonotype came up many times. The rearrangement links TRBV6-1 to TRBJ2-7; 10 bases match TRBD1. The CDR3 length is 16 residues. V lost 5 bases and J lost 4; bases outside the gene matches: 11. Per the germline V gene, CDR1 is MNHNS and CDR2 is SASEGT. CDR3 loop: CASSQPGQGRRYEQYF. The CDR3 DNA reads as TGTGCCAGCAGTCAACCGGGACAGGGGCGTAGATACGAGCAGTACTTC.

This clonotype was seen only a few times. V gene TRBV29-1 combines with J gene TRBJ1-1, with D unresolved. Between the trimmed V and J ends, which lost 4 bases and 4 bases, there was a span of 16 bases. The CDR3 has 14 residues. Germline CDR1 SQVTM, CDR2 ANQGSEA. CDR3 protein: CSVVESRHATEAFF. The CDR3, as DNA: TGCAGCGTTGTTGAGTCGAGACATGCCACTGAAGCTTTCTTT. Full variable domain (missing parts from reference TRBV29-1 and TRBJ1-1): SAVISQKPSRDICQRGTSLTIQCQVDSQVTMMFWYRQQPGQSLTLIATANQGSEATYESGFVIDKFPISRPNLTFSTLTVSNMSPEDSSIYLCSVVESRHATEAFFGQGTRLTVV.

This clonotype was counted many times. V usage is TRBV7-3 and J usage is TRBJ2-3; D possibly corresponds to TRBD2 (6 bases). The CDR3 loop spans 15 amino acids. V lost 5 bases and J lost 6, with 18 bases in between. Per germline, CDR1 SGHTA and CDR2 FQGTGA. The DNA of the CDR3 is TGTGCCAGCAGCCTGGCGGGCGGGGTCGAGGATACGCAGTATTTT. Protein product: CASSLAGGVEDTQYF. Full variable domain (rest looked up from reference TRBV7-3 and TRBJ2-3): GAGVSQTPSNKVTEKGKYVELRCDPISGHTALYWYRQSLGQGPEFLIYFQGTGAADDSGLPNDRFFAVRPEGSVSTLKIQRTERGDSAVYLCASSLAGGVEDTQYFGPGTRLTVL.

This clonotype was found a few times. The chain links TRBV6-5 to TRBJ1-1; maybe TRBD1 (5 bases). Germline assignment: CDR1 MNHEY and CDR2 SVGAGI. Between the trimmed V and J ends, which lost 2 bases and 10 bases, there was a span of 23 bases. The CDR3 totals 16 residues. The CDR3 DNA reads as TGTGCCAGCAGTTACCTTCCACTCGTCGGACCTGGGGGAGCTTTCTTT. This gives the protein CASSYLPLVGPGGAFF.

CDR3 loop: CASSLVGSSSTDTQYF. The CDR3, as DNA: TGCGCCAGCAGCTTGGTCGGCAGTTCTAGCACAGATACGCAGTATTTT. V usage is TRBV5-1 and J usage is TRBJ2-3, with D unresolved. The length of the CDR3 is 16 residues. The germline V gene has CDR1 SGHRS and CDR2 YFSETQ. Trimming pared 0 bases from V and 0 bases from J, leaving 11 bases between.

The V call is TRBV9, the J call TRBJ1-5; the D is unclear. Looked up from germline, CDR1 is SGDLS and CDR2 is YYNGEE. CDR3 size: 14 residues. Trimming removed 0 bases at V and 4 bases at J, with 8 bases between. The chain's CDR3 is CASSVEPLNQPQHF. CDR3 nucleotides: TGTGCCAGCAGCGTAGAGCCCCTGAATCAGCCCCAGCATTTT.

This clonotype occurred many times. In DNA, the CDR3 is TGCGCCAGCAGCCGCGCCGGGACAGGGAACTATGGCTACACCTTC. Its protein is CASSRAGTGNYGYTF. The chain employs TRBV5-1 and TRBJ1-2, with 9 bases fitting TRBD1. This CDR3 is 15 amino acids long. CDR1 is SGHRS, CDR2 YFSETQ, per germline. J was trimmed by 2 bases and V by 4 bases; bases with no gene match: 6. The whole variable domain, filled in from reference TRBV5-1 and TRBJ1-2, reads KAGVTQTPRYLIKTRGQQVTLSCSPISGHRSVSWYQQTPGQGLQFLFEYFSETQRNKGNFPGRFSGRQFSNSRSEMNVSTLELGDSALYLCASSRAGTGNYGYTFGSGTRLTVV.

This clonotype was counted many times. V usage is TRBV5-1 and J usage is TRBJ1-1; D is undetermined. Germline V CDR1 and CDR2: SGHRS, YFSETQ. V was pared by 7 bases and J by 6 bases, with 10 bases between. The CDR3 runs to 11 residues. The CDR3, as DNA: TGCGCCAGCCTGGCGGGGTCTGAAGCTTTCTTT. Translated, it gives CASLAGSEAFF.

The CDR3 nucleotides read TGCAGCGCGATACAGGGGGAGGAGACCCAGTACTTC. This encodes CSAIQGEETQYF. V is TRBV29-1 and J is TRBJ2-7; 8 nucleotides agree with TRBD1. The DNA end lines up better with TRBJ2-5; the J call may be wrong. The CDR3 spans 12 residues. Germline V gene lookup returns CDR1 SQVTM and CDR2 ANQGSEA.

This clonotype was counted at least ten times. The CDR3 loop is CASSPWGQGDSGANVLTF. The DNA of the CDR3 is TGTGCCAGCAGTCCCTGGGGACAGGGAGACTCTGGGGCCAACGTCCTGACTTTC. V gene TRBV6-4 combines with J gene TRBJ2-6, with 9 bases lining up with TRBD1. V trimming: 5 bases; J trimming: 0 bases; junction bases outside the gene matches: 8. The CDR3 contains 18 residues. Germline-derived CDR1 and CDR2 are MRHNA and SNTAGT.

Regarding this clonotype: A read error is possible here, since a much larger clone lies one base away. The rearrangement links TRBV7-2 to TRBJ2-3; possibly TRBD1 or TRBD2 for D (5 bases each). CDR1 and CDR2 from the germline V gene are SGHTA and FQGNSA. This CDR3 spans 15 amino acids. V lost 4 bases and J lost 0, with 11 bases in between. The CDR3 bases are TGTGCCAGCAGCTCGAGGGGACCGAGCACAGATACGCAGTATTTT. Residues: CASSSRGPSTDTQYF.